A selection of T cell receptor beta chains follows, all from one sample in a study of cytomegalovirus exposure and HLA in healthy donors. Sequencing was performed with immunoSEQ multiplex PCR; in TCRdb, only in-frame clones are kept and a portion is missing. In the table there are approximately 120,000 clones, 81% of which are singletons. Sequencing used PBMCs. The receptors derive from a woman in her thirties in good health and CMV-seronegative. CDR3s include the opening cysteine and the closing phenylalanine or tryptophan. A D gene is named only where the DNA matches it firmly. Clone size is not always given. Where it is, it says once, few, many or a class for expanded clones.

J,D,size,V,DNA,CDR3
TRBJ2-7,NA,NA,TRBV4-2,TGTGCCAGCAGCCAAGCGTACGGGAGTTTAGGGTACGAGCAGTACTTC,CASSQAYGSLGYEQYF
TRBJ1-2,NA,once,TRBV18,TGTGCCAGCTCACCACGCCCAGGGGAAGAAGCTAACTATGGCTACACCTTC,CASSPRPGEEANYGYTF
TRBJ1-1,NA,NA,TRBV2,TGTGCCAGCAGTGATCGGGGGACTGAAGCTTTCTTT,CASSDRGTEAFF
TRBJ2-5,TRBD1,few,TRBV29-1,TGCAGCGTAGACCCGGGACAGGGGCGTAGCGGTGAGACCCAGTACTTC,CSVDPGQGRSGETQYF
TRBJ2-1,TRBD2,NA,TRBV5-1,TGCGCCAGCAGCTTGGGGGGACTAGCGATCTACAATGAGCAGTTCTTC,CASSLGGLAIYNEQFF
TRBJ2-7,TRBD1,NA,TRBV18,TGTGCCAGCTCACCAAAGGGACAGGGGGTCGAGCAGTACTTC,CASSPKGQGVEQYF
TRBJ2-3,NA,NA,TRBV11-3,TGTGCCAGCAGCCCGCGAGGCGCGGAGGGGGGGAAAGATACGCAGTATTTT,CASSPRGAEGGKDTQYF
TRBJ2-7,TRBD1,NA,TRBV7-2,TGTGCCAGCAGCTTCGGGACAGGGCGCCACGAGCAGTACTTC,CASSFGTGRHEQYF
TRBJ2-7,NA,few,TRBV7-2,TGTGCCAGCAGCACAGGCCTGCTAAACGAGCAGTACTTC,CASSTGLLNEQYF
TRBJ1-4,NA,NA,TRBV28,TGTGCCAGCACTACCACCAGGAGGGAACTGTTTTTT,CASTTTRRELFF
TRBJ2-5,NA,NA,TRBV5-8,TGTGCCAGCAGCTTGGTTGTCGTTGGTGGCGAGACCCAGTACTTC,CASSLVVVGGETQYF
TRBJ1-4,TRBD1,NA,TRBV9,TGTGCCAGCAGCGGGCGCGGCAGGGACAGTGGCCCTGAAAAACTGTTTTTT,CASSGRGRDSGPEKLFF
TRBJ2-1,TRBD2,NA,TRBV4-3,TGCGCCAGCAGCCAAGTCTACCTAGCGGGATACAATGAGCAGTTCTTC,CASSQVYLAGYNEQFF
TRBJ2-1,TRBD2,NA,TRBV5-1,TGCGCCAGCGGTCTGGCGGGAGGGACGGATGAGCAGTTCTTC,CASGLAGGTDEQFF
TRBJ2-7,TRBD1,few,TRBV6-5,TGTGCCAGCAGTTACTTCTGGGACAGGGGCTCCTACGAGCAGTACTTC,CASSYFWDRGSYEQYF
TRBJ1-2,TRBD1,NA,TRBV7-2,TGTGCCAGCGCACGGGGCCGACAGGGAGAGGGCTACACCTTC,CASARGRQGEGYTF
TRBJ1-1,TRBD1,NA,TRBV18,TGTGCCAGCTCACCCGGGGACAGGGGGCTTTTCGCTGAAGCTTTCTTT,CASSPGDRGLFAEAFF
TRBJ2-5,TRBD1,NA,TRBV27,TGTGCCAGCAGCACTCCACGACAGGGTTTGGAGACCCAGTACTTC,CASSTPRQGLETQYF
TRBJ2-2,NA,NA,TRBV5-1,TGCGCCAGCAGCTTGCAGGGGGGCTTCGGCACCGGGGAGCTGTTTTTT,CASSLQGGFGTGELFF
TRBJ2-1,TRBD2,NA,TRBV9,TGTGCCAGCAGTGGACTAGCGGGAGGCCGGGTCTATGAGCAGTTCTTC,CASSGLAGGRVYEQFF
TRBJ2-7,NA,NA,TRBV27,TGTGCCAGCAGGGGGGGCTCCTACGAGCAGTACTTC,CASRGGSYEQYF
TRBJ2-3,NA,NA,TRBV6-6,TGTGCCAGCAGAGACAGGCCCGAACGCACGAATACGCAGTATTTT,CASRDRPERTNTQYF
TRBJ1-5,TRBD1,NA,TRBV5-6,TGTGCCAGCAGCTTACAGGGGACGAGGTATCAGCCCCAGCATTTT,CASSLQGTRYQPQHF
TRBJ2-1,NA,NA,TRBV5-6,TGTGCCAGCAGCTTGGATTTGGGGCGCTCCTACAATGAGCAGTTCTTC,CASSLDLGRSYNEQFF
TRBJ1-2,NA,NA,TRBV7-8,TGTGCCAGCAGCTTAACAGGGTATGGCTACACCTTC,CASSLTGYGYTF
TRBJ2-7,NA,NA,TRBV12-5,TGTGCTAGTGGTTTGGTAGACAGAAGCTCCTACGAGCAGTACTTC,CASGLVDRSSYEQYF
TRBJ1-2,NA,once,TRBV12-5,TGTGCTAGTGGGCCCCCGTTTGGGGGGTTCTATGGCTACACCTTC,CASGPPFGGFYGYTF
TRBJ1-5,NA,NA,TRBV9,TGTGCCAGCAGTGGGGGGGGGAGCAATCAGCCCCAGCATTTT,CASSGGGSNQPQHF
TRBJ2-2,NA,NA,TRBV7-2,TGTGCCAGCAGCTTAGGTGGCACCTCGAACACCGGGGAGCTGTTTTTT,CASSLGGTSNTGELFF
TRBJ2-7,NA,NA,TRBV6-1,TGTGCCAGCAGTGAAGAACAGGCGTACGAGCAGTACTTC,CASSEEQAYEQYF
TRBJ2-3,NA,NA,TRBV10-3,TGTGCCATCAGTGACAGCGGCTTTGGGCAGTATTTT,CAISDSGFGQYF
TRBJ2-5,TRBD2,once,TRBV6-6,TGTGCCAGCAGTCCCCCCAGCGGGGGTAGAGAGACCCAGTACTTC,CASSPPSGGRETQYF
TRBJ1-2,TRBD1,NA,TRBV6-5,TGTGCCAGCAGTTACCGCCCAGTTGGACAGGGCTATGGCTACACCTTC,CASSYRPVGQGYGYTF
TRBJ2-3,NA,NA,TRBV6-4,TGTGCCAGCAGTGACTCGGCCGGTGGGGCCACAGATACGCAGTATTTT,CASSDSAGGATDTQYF
TRBJ2-3,TRBD2,NA,TRBV10-3,TGTGCCATCAGAAATACAGTAGCGGGTGTAAGCACAGATACGCAGTATTTT,CAIRNTVAGVSTDTQYF
TRBJ2-5,NA,NA,TRBV4-1,TGCGCCAGCAGCCCAGCGGTAATAGCGAACAGCCAAGAGACCCAGTACTTC,CASSPAVIANSQETQYF
TRBJ2-1,TRBD2,NA,TRBV10-3,TGTGCCATCAGTGAGACGGGAGGGCCTGGTGAGCAGTTCTTC,CAISETGGPGEQFF
TRBJ1-1,NA,NA,TRBV4-3,TGCGCCAGCAGCCAAGACGCAGGGAACACTGAAGCTTTCTTT,CASSQDAGNTEAFF
TRBJ2-3,TRBD2,NA,TRBV25-1,TGTGCCAGCAGTGCCGGGACTAGCATAGATACGCAGTATTTT,CASSAGTSIDTQYF
TRBJ2-6,NA,NA,TRBV29-1,TGCAGCGTAGGGGCAGCCTCTGGGGCCAACGTCCTGACTTTC,CSVGAASGANVLTF
TRBJ1-4,NA,NA,TRBV6-6,TGTGCCAGCGGAACAGGCGTTGGAGCAACTAATGAAAAACTGTTTTTT,CASGTGVGATNEKLFF
TRBJ1-3,NA,NA,TRBV7-9,TGTGCCAGCCGTGGGGCAGGGACTGGAAACACCATATATTTT,CASRGAGTGNTIYF
TRBJ1-5,TRBD1,NA,TRBV2,TGTGCCAGCCAGACAGGGGTCAATCAGCCCCAGCATTTT,CASQTGVNQPQHF
TRBJ2-1,NA,NA,TRBV27,TGTGCCAGCAGTTACAGCCGATACAATGAGCAGTTCTTC,CASSYSRYNEQFF
TRBJ2-3,TRBD2,once,TRBV5-6,TGTGCCAGCAGCCGGCAGAGTGGCGGGAGGGATACGCAGTATTTT,CASSRQSGGRDTQYF
TRBJ2-3,NA,NA,TRBV27,TGTGCCAGCAGTTTTGCCGGGGAAGATACGCAGTATTTT,CASSFAGEDTQYF
TRBJ2-7,NA,NA,TRBV7-9,TGTTCCAGCAGCTTAGGAGAAGGCAGGGGAATGTACGAGCAGTACTTC,CSSSLGEGRGMYEQYF
TRBJ1-1,NA,NA,TRBV19,TGTGCCAGTAGTATAGTGGTGCAGGCTCCTGAAGCTTTCTTT,CASSIVVQAPEAFF
TRBJ2-5,TRBD2,few,TRBV6-1,TGTGCCAGCATTACGGGAGGGCCGGGGGAGACCCAGTACTTC,CASITGGPGETQYF
TRBJ1-1,TRBD1,NA,TRBV5-5,TGTGCCAGCAGCTCAACAGGGGCCACTGAAGCTTTCTTT,CASSSTGATEAFF
TRBJ2-2,TRBD2,NA,TRBV7-6,TGTGCCAGCAGCTTAGCCTTAGCGGGAGGCCGCACCGGGGAGCTGTTTTTT,CASSLALAGGRTGELFF
TRBJ1-5,NA,NA,TRBV6-1,TGTGCCAGCAGTGAAGGCACAGGGAAATATCAGCCCCAGCATTTT,CASSEGTGKYQPQHF
TRBJ2-4,TRBD2,NA,TRBV27,TGTGCCAGCAGTTTTTTAGCGGGAGGGCCGGAGGGGTTGGCCAAAAACATTCAGTACTTC,CASSFLAGGPEGLAKNIQYF
TRBJ1-1,NA,NA,TRBV7-9,TGTGCCAGCAGCTTAGTCGGGGTCAACACTGAAGCTTTCTTT,CASSLVGVNTEAFF
TRBJ2-7,TRBD2,NA,TRBV4-1,TGCGCCAGCAGCCAAGGGGGACTAGCGGGGCCCTCCTACGAGCAGTACTTC,CASSQGGLAGPSYEQYF